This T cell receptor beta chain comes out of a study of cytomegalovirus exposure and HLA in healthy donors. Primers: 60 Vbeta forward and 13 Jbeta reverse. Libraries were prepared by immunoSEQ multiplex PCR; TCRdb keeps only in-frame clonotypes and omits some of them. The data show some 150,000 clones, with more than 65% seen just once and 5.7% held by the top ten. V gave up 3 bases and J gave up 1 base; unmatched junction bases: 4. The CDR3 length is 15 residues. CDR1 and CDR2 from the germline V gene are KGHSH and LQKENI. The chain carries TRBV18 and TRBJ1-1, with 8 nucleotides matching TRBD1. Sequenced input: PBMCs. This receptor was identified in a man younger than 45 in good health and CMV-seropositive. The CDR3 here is CASSPRQGANTEAFF. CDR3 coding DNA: TGTGCCAGCTCACCGAGGCAGGGGGCGAACACTGAAGCTTTCTTT.